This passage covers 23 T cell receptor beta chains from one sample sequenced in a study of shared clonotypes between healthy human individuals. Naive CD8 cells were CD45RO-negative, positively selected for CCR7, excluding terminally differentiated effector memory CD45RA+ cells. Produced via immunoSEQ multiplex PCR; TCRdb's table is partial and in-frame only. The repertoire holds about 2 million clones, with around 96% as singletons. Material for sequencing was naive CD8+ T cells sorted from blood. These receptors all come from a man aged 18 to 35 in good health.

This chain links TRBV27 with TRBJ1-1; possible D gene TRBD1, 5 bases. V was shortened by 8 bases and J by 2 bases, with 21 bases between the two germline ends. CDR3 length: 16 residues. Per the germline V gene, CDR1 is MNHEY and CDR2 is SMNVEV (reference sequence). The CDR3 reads CASHIMGGRENTEAFF. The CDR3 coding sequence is TGTGCCAGCCATATCATGGGGGGGAGGGAAAACACTGAAGCTTTCTTT.

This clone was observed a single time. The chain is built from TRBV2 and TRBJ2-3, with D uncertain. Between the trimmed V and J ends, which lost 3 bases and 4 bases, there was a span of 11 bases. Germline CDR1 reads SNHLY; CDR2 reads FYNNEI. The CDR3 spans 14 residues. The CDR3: CASSDEVNPDTQYF. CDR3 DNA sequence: TGTGCCAGCAGTGATGAGGTAAACCCAGATACGCAGTATTTT.

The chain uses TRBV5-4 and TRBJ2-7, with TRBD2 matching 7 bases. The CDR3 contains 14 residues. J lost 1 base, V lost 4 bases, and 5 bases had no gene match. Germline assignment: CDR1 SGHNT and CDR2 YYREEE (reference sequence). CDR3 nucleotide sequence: TGTGCCAGCAGCCTAGCGGCAATTTCCTACGAGCAGTACTTC. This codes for CASSLAAISYEQYF.

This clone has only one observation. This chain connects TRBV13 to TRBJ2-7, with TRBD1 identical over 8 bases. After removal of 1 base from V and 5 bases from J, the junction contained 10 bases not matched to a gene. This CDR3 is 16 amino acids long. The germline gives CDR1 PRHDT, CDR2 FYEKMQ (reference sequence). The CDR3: CASSLDYGQGADEQYF. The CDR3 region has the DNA TGTGCCAGCAGCTTAGACTATGGGCAGGGGGCCGACGAGCAGTACTTC.

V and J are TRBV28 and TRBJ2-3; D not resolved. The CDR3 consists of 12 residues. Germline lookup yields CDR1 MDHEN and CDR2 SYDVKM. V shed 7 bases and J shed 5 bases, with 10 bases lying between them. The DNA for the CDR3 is TGTGCCAGCACGGTGGCCGGAGATACGCAGTATTTT. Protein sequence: CASTVAGDTQYF.

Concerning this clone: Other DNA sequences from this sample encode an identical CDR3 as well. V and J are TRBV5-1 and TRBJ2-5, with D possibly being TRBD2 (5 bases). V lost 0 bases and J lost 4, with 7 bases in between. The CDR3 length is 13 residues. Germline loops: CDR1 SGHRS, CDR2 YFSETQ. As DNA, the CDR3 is TGCGCCAGCAGCTTGGCGGGGTCAGAGACCCAGTACTTC. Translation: CASSLAGSETQYF.

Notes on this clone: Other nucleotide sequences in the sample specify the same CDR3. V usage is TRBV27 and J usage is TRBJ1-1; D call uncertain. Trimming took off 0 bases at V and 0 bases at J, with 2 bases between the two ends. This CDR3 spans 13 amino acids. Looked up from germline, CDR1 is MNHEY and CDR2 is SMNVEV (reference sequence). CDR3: CASSLSMNTEAFF. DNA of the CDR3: TGTGCCAGCAGTTTATCCATGAACACTGAAGCTTTCTTT.

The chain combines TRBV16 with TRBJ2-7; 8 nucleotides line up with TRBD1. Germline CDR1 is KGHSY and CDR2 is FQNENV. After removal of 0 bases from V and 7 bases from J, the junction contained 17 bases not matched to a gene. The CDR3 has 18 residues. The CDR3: CASSQSKGEGQGGGEQYF. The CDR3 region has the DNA TGTGCCAGCAGCCAATCCAAAGGCGAAGGACAGGGTGGAGGGGAGCAGTACTTC.

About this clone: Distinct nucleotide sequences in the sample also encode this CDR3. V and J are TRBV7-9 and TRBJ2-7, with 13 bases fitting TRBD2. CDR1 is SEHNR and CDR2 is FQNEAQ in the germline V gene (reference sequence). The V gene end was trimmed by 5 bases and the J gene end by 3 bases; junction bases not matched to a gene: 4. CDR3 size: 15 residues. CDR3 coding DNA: TGTGCCAGCAGCCCACGGACTAGCGGGGGCTACGAGCAGTACTTC. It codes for CASSPRTSGGYEQYF.

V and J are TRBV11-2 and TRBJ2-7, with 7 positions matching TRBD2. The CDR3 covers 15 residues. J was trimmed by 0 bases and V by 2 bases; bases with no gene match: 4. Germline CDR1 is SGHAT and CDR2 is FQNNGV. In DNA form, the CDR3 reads TGTGCCAGCAGCTTATGGGGGGGAAGCTCCTACGAGCAGTACTTC. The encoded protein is CASSLWGGSSYEQYF.

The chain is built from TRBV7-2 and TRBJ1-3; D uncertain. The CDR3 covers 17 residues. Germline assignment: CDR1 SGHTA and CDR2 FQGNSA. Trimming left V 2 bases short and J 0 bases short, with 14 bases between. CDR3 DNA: TGTGCCAGCAGCTTAAATTCCCAGGTCCTCTCTGGAAACACCATATATTTT. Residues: CASSLNSQVLSGNTIYF.

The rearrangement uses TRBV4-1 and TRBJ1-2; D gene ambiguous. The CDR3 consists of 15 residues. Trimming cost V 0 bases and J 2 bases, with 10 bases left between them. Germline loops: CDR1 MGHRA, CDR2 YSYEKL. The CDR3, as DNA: TGCGCCAGCAGCCAAGAAAGGGCAGACAACTATGGCTACACCTTC. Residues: CASSQERADNYGYTF.

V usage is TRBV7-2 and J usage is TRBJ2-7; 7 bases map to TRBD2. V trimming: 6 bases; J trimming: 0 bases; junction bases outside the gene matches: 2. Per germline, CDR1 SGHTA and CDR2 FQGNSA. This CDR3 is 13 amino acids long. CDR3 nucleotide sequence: TGTGCCAGCAGGTCTAGCGGCTCCTACGAGCAGTACTTC. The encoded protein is CASRSSGSYEQYF.

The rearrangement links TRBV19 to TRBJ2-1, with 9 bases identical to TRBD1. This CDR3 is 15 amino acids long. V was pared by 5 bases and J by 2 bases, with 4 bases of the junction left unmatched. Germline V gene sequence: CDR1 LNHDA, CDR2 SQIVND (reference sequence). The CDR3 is CASSSGTGPYNEQFF. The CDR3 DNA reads TGTGCCAGTAGTTCCGGGACAGGGCCCTACAATGAGCAGTTCTTC.

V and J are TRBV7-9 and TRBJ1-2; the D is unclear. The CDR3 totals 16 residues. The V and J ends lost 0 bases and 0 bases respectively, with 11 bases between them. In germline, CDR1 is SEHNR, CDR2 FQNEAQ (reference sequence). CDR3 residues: CASSLARATANYGYTF. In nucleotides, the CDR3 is TGTGCCAGCAGCTTAGCAAGGGCGACCGCTAACTATGGCTACACCTTC.

CDR3 protein: CASSYGGIPYF. The CDR3 DNA sequence: TGTGCCAGTAGTTATGGTGGTATACCGTACTTC. The genes are TRBV19 and TRBJ2-7, with unresolved D. CDR1 is LNHDA, CDR2 SQIVND, per germline (reference sequence). There are 11 residues in the CDR3. V was trimmed by 5 bases and J by 12 bases, leaving 14 bases between them.

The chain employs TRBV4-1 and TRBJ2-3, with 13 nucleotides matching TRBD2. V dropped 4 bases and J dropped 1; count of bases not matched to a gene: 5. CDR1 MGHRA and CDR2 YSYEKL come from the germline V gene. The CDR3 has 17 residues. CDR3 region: CASSRRTSGGRTDTQYF. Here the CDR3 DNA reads TGCGCCAGCAGCCGTCGGACTAGCGGGGGCCGCACAGATACGCAGTATTTT.

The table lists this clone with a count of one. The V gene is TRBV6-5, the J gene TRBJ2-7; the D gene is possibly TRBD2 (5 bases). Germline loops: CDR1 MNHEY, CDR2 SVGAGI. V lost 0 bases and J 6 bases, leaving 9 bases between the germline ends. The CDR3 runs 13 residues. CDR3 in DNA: TGTGCCAGCAGTTACTCAAGGGAGCTCGAGCAGTACTTC. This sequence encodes CASSYSRELEQYF.

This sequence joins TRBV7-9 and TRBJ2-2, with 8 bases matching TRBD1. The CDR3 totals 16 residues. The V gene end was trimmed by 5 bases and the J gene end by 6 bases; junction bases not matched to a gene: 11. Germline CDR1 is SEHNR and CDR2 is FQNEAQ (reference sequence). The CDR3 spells CASSARRTGLSGELFF. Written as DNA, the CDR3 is TGTGCCAGCAGCGCAAGGAGGACAGGGCTGTCCGGGGAGCTGTTTTTT. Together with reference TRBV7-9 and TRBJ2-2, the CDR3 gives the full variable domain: DTGVSQNPRHKITKRGQNVTFRCDPISEHNRLYWYRQTLGQGPEFLTYFQNEAQLEKSRLLSDRFSAERPKGSFSTLEIQRTEQGDSAMYLCASSARRTGLSGELFFGEGSRLTVL.

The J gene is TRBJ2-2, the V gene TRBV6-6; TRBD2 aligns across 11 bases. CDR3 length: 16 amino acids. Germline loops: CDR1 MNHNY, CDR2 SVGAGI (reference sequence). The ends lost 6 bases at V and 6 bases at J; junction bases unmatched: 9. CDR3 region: CASSVIAGGPAGELFF. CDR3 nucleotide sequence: TGTGCCAGCAGCGTTATAGCGGGAGGGCCGGCCGGGGAGCTGTTTTTT.

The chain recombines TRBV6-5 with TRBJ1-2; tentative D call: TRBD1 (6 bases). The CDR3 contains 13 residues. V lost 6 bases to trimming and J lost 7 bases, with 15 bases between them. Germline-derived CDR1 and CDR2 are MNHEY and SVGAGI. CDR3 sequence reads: CASSPTGYIGYTF. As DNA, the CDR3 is TGTGCCAGCAGCCCTACAGGGTATATTGGCTACACCTTC.

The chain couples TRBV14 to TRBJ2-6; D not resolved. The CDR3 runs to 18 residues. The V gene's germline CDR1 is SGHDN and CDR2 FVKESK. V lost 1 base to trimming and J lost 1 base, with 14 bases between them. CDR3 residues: CASSQGVGLPSGANVLTF. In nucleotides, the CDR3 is TGTGCCAGCAGCCAAGGAGTAGGGCTGCCTTCTGGGGCCAACGTCCTGACTTTC. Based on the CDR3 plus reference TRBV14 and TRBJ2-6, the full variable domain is EAGVTQFPSHSVIEKGQTVTLRCDPISGHDNLYWYRRVMGKEIKFLLHFVKESKQDESGMPNNRFLAERTGGTYSTLKVQPAELEDSGVYFCASSQGVGLPSGANVLTFGAGSRLTVL.

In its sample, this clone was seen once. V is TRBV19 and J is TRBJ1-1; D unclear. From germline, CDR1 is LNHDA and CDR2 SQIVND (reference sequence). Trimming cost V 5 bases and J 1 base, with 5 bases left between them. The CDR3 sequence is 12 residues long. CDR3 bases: TGTGCCAGTAGTCATGCGAACACTGAAGCTTTCTTT. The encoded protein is CASSHANTEAFF.